These T cell receptor beta chains were read from a single sample in a study of cytomegalovirus exposure and HLA in healthy donors. Clones were sequenced by immunoSEQ multiplex PCR, and TCRdb holds only the in-frame ones, with some missing. The sample consists of under 150,000 clones, roughly 85% of them appearing once. Sequenced material: PBMCs. The receptor set was obtained from a woman younger than 45 in good health and CMV-seronegative. CDR3s include the opening cysteine and the closing phenylalanine or tryptophan.

v_gene,j_gene,CDR3aa
TRBV28,TRBJ1-5,CASRGAGSGNQPQHF
TRBV6-1,TRBJ1-6,CASRPPSQRSPLHF
TRBV4-3,TRBJ2-2,CASSQEGGISTGELFF
TRBV30,TRBJ1-4,CAWSLGAQTLFF
TRBV5-4,TRBJ2-7,CASSQGISSYEQYF
TRBV5-6,TRBJ2-2,CASSFAGAGELFF
TRBV25-1,TRBJ2-2,CASSLRGGGRTGELFF
TRBV18,TRBJ1-4,CASSPQGADEKLFF
TRBV6-5,TRBJ2-7,CASSYYTGGDQYF
TRBV4-1,TRBJ2-7,CASSQVQSSYEQYF
TRBV2,TRBJ2-5,CASSLAGGPETQYF
TRBV19,TRBJ1-4,CASRDTANEKLFF
TRBV30,TRBJ1-2,CAWNSQGSDGYTF
TRBV4-2,TRBJ2-3,CASSQTGEVTDTQYF
TRBV5-1,TRBJ2-7,CASSSLGTGGYEQYF
TRBV7-3,TRBJ2-7,CASSFGLAGEQYF
TRBV29-1,TRBJ2-7,CSVGQGDYEQYF
TRBV6-1,TRBJ1-1,CASSELTVSNTEAFF
TRBV6-6,TRBJ2-2,CASSYLLATGELFF
TRBV15,TRBJ1-2,CATSTRSFYGYTF
TRBV5-6,TRBJ1-2,CASSLGTFAQSSYGYTF
TRBV5-1,TRBJ1-5,CASSYGTGDNQPQHF
TRBV19,TRBJ1-2,CASRSGGTYGYTF
TRBV7-6,TRBJ2-1,CASSWGTGGHNEQFF
TRBV10-3,TRBJ1-2,CAISSGTANYGYTF
TRBV6-5,TRBJ2-7,CASNYGAGYEQYF
TRBV5-1,TRBJ2-7,CASSLRDRGYEQYF
TRBV7-8,TRBJ1-2,CASSLEGGGGKNYGYTF
TRBV2,TRBJ2-1,CASMREGTSEQFF
TRBV11-2,TRBJ2-5,CASSSYRGYQETQYF
TRBV6-5,TRBJ1-6,CASSSDKAGSPLHF
TRBV7-9,TRBJ2-1,CASSLTDRGSYNEQFF
TRBV13,TRBJ2-1,CASSLEVRRGSNEQFF
TRBV4-1,TRBJ2-5,CASSLRQAGPQETQYF
TRBV2,TRBJ1-5,CASRKGGGNQPQHF
TRBV11-1,TRBJ1-1,CASSLTVTNTEAFF
TRBV7-8,TRBJ2-2,CASSRQGRNSGELFF
TRBV5-1,TRBJ2-7,CASSLIAGWEQYF
TRBV7-2,TRBJ1-1,CASSLNPQGAGSEAFF
TRBV14,TRBJ2-1,CASSPGLAGDLDYNEQFF
TRBV12-5,TRBJ2-2,CASGLVRGNFDTGELFF
TRBV11-1,TRBJ2-7,CASSSSPGQGAGYEQYF
TRBV6-1,TRBJ1-2,CASSGQGVRANYGYTF
TRBV5-1,TRBJ1-1,CASSLDFRVEAFF
TRBV2,TRBJ2-7,CASRIQPYEQYF
TRBV6-1,TRBJ1-1,CASAPNTEAFF
TRBV5-1,TRBJ2-7,CASSLAGGEQYF
TRBV28,TRBJ2-7,CASSLVLARYEQYF
TRBV7-3,TRBJ2-1,CASSLTASPLNEQFF
TRBV6-1,TRBJ1-4,CASSKTGNEKLFF
TRBV5-1,TRBJ1-2,CASSLLQTYGYTF
TRBV15,TRBJ2-7,CATSRDSYYEQYF
TRBV7-8,TRBJ2-3,CASSLAGRGPVTDTQYF